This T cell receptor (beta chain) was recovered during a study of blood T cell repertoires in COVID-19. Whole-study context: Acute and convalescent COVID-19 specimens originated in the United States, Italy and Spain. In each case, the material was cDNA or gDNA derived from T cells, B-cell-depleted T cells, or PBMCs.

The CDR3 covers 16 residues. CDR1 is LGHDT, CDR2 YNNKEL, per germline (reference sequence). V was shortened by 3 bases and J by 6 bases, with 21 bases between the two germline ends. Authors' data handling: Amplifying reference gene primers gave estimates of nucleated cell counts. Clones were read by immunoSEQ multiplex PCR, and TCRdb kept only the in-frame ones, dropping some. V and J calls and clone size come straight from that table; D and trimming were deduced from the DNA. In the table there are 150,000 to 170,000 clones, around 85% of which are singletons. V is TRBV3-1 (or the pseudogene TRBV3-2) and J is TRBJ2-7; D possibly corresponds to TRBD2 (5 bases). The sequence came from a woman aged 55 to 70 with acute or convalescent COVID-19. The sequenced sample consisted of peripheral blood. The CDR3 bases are TGTGCCAGCAGCCAGGCCGCGGGCGCAGGCGGTAGCGAGCAGTACTTC. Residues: CASSQAAGAGGSEQYF.